The 32 T cell receptor beta chains given below trace back to one sample, sequenced in a study of regulatory dendritic cells for organ transplantation (dated by TCRdb to the late 2010s). Library method: the immunoSEQ multiplex PCR assay. TCRdb mirrors the immuneACCESS table, restricted to in-frame sequences. Some clones are absent from its copies; in checked studies, under half trace to an unresolved V gene, and the reason for the others is unknown. The sample has fewer than 40,000 clones on record, about 90% of them singletons. The top ten clonotypes cover approximately 0.11% of the sample. The sequenced sample was naive CD8+ T cells from blood. The intended sense of this specimen's cell subset or site label: CD45RA+ naive T cells. All receptors come from a human donor in good health.

The rearrangement joins TRBV27 to TRBJ2-7; 7 bases fit TRBD2. Germline CDR1 reads MNHEY; CDR2 reads SMNVEV (reference sequence). J lost 2 bases, V lost 6 bases, and 7 bases had no gene match. This CDR3 comprises 14 residues. CDR3 coding DNA: TGTGCCAGCAGCCACGGGGGGATTACCTACGAGCAGTACTTC. This sequence encodes CASSHGGITYEQYF.

The chain employs TRBV9 and TRBJ1-1; a possible D gene is TRBD1 (6 bases). Germline loops: CDR1 SGDLS, CDR2 YYNGEE. Trimming pared 0 bases from V and 0 bases from J, leaving 12 bases between. This CDR3 has 16 amino acids. CDR3 in amino acids: CASSVGGGYLNTEAFF. The CDR3 region has the DNA TGTGCCAGCAGCGTAGGAGGGGGGTACCTGAACACTGAAGCTTTCTTT.

The V and J genes are TRBV2 and TRBJ2-3; D is perhaps TRBD1 or TRBD2 (7 bases each). The ends were cut back, 11 bases at V and 5 bases at J, with 17 bases in the middle. The CDR3 sequence is 13 residues long. CDR1 is SNHLY, CDR2 FYNNEI, per germline. The CDR3 bases are TGTGCCGGGGAGACAGGGAGGGAAGATACGCAGTATTTT. Translated, it gives CAGETGREDTQYF.

In DNA form, the CDR3 reads TGTGCCAGCAATCAGGGGGGCAATCAGCCCCAGCATTTT. This sequence encodes CASNQGGNQPQHF. The rearrangement joins TRBV9 to TRBJ1-5; 7 bases agree with TRBD1. The CDR3 extends over 13 amino acids. Trimming took 6 bases from V and 2 from J; bases not matched to a gene: 2. Germline V CDR1 and CDR2: SGDLS, YYNGEE.

This clone was detected only once. V is TRBV11-2 and J is TRBJ1-1; 8 nucleotides agree with TRBD1. Trimming at V came to 4 bases and at J to 2 bases, leaving 12 bases not matched to a gene. The CDR3 consists of 17 residues. CDR1 SGHAT and CDR2 FQNNGV come from the germline V gene. The CDR3 DNA reads TGTGCCAGCAGCTCCACTCCTTCAGGGGGCGGAAACACTGAAGCTTTCTTT. Amino acid sequence: CASSSTPSGGGNTEAFF. Full variable domain (outside the CDR3, taken from reference TRBV11-2 and TRBJ1-1): EAGVAQSPRYKIIEKRQSVAFWCNPISGHATLYWYQQILGQGPKLLIQFQNNGVVDDSQLPKDRFSAERLKGVDSTLKIQPAKLEDSAVYLCASSSTPSGGGNTEAFFGQGTRLTVV.

V is TRBV7-6 and J is TRBJ1-2, with TRBD1 matching 7 bases. The V gene end was trimmed by 5 bases and the J gene end by 2 bases; junction bases not matched to a gene: 5. Germline CDR1 SGHVS, CDR2 FNYEAQ. The CDR3 extends over 14 amino acids. CDR3 in DNA: TGTGCCAGCAGCGCAGAGGACAGGAACTATGGCTACACCTTC. It encodes CASSAEDRNYGYTF.

V usage is TRBV4-2 and J usage is TRBJ2-1; no clear D gene. Trimming cost V 0 bases and J 0 bases, with 9 bases left between them. The CDR3 has 16 residues. Germline-derived CDR1 and CDR2 are LGHNA and YNFKEQ. CDR3 nucleotide sequence: TGTGCCAGCAGCCAAGAACGGAGTCCCTCCTACAATGAGCAGTTCTTC. Translation gives CASSQERSPSYNEQFF.

This chain uses TRBV18 with TRBJ2-7; 9 bases align to TRBD2. The CDR3 has 16 residues. The V and J ends lost 0 bases and 5 bases, in that order; junction bases with no gene match: 8. CDR1 is KGHSH and CDR2 is LQKENI in the germline V gene. In DNA form, the CDR3 reads TGTGCCAGCTCACCACCGGGGGCGGGGGGGTCGCACGAGCAGTACTTC. Amino acid sequence: CASSPPGAGGSHEQYF. Full variable domain (outside the CDR3, taken from reference TRBV18 and TRBJ2-7): NAGVMQNPRHLVRRRGQEARLRCSPMKGHSHVYWYRQLPEEGLKFMVYLQKENIIDESGMPKERFSAEFPKEGPSILRIQQVVRGDSAAYFCASSPPGAGGSHEQYFGPGTRLTVT.

J is TRBJ2-7 and V is TRBV6-5; D is possibly TRBD2 (5 bases). The CDR3 spans 14 residues. The V gene lost 2 bases and the J gene lost 9 bases, with 17 bases spanning the gap. Germline V gives CDR1 MNHEY, CDR2 SVGAGI. CDR3 region: CASSYLVGEGWQYF. CDR3 in DNA: TGTGCCAGCAGTTACCTTGTTGGAGAGGGCTGGCAGTACTTC.

The rearrangement uses TRBV4-3 and TRBJ1-2; the D is unclear. CDR1 is LGHNA, CDR2 YSLEER, per germline. V shed 0 bases and J shed 4 bases, with 6 bases lying between them. There are 13 residues in the CDR3. CDR3 in amino acids: CASSQDLRYGYTF. CDR3 DNA sequence: TGCGCCAGCAGCCAAGATTTGCGCTATGGCTACACCTTC.

This rearrangement joins TRBV28 to TRBJ2-7; D might be TRBD1 or TRBD2, each matching 6 bases. V dropped 6 bases and J dropped 1 base, with 10 bases sitting between them. The CDR3 has 13 residues. Per the germline V gene, CDR1 is MDHEN and CDR2 is SYDVKM. CDR3 DNA sequence: TGTGCCAGCAGGGGGGGACAATCCTACGAGCAGTACTTC. It translates to CASRGGQSYEQYF.

The gene calls are TRBV10-2 and TRBJ2-7; a weak D match, TRBD1 (6 bases). CDR1 and CDR2 from the germline V gene are WSHSY and SAAADI. The CDR3 spans 13 residues. V was shortened by 4 bases and J by 5 bases, with 12 bases between the two germline ends. The CDR3 spells CASSVRGTHEQYF. In nucleotides, the CDR3 is TGCGCCAGCAGTGTCAGGGGCACCCACGAGCAGTACTTC.

The rearrangement joins TRBV27 to TRBJ2-1; D unclear. The CDR3 contains 15 residues. Per germline, CDR1 MNHEY and CDR2 SMNVEV (reference sequence). Trimming removed 5 bases from V and 8 bases from J, with 19 bases in between. CDR3 loop: CASSPRSPLEYEQFF. Here the CDR3 DNA reads TGTGCCAGCAGTCCCCGGAGCCCTCTAGAATATGAGCAGTTCTTC.

The gene calls are TRBV6-5 and TRBJ2-1; TRBD2 matches at 13 bases. This CDR3 has 16 amino acids. V dropped 2 bases and J dropped 8; count of bases not matched to a gene: 6. The germline V gene encodes CDR1 MNHEY and CDR2 SVGAGI. The CDR3 here is CASSYPTSGGRDEQFF. In DNA form, the CDR3 reads TGTGCCAGCAGTTACCCGACTAGCGGGGGGCGCGATGAGCAGTTCTTC.

This chain joins TRBV7-8 and TRBJ1-5; unclear D gene. Trimming removed 2 bases at V and 0 bases at J, with 8 bases between. The CDR3 totals 15 residues. The germline V gene has CDR1 SGHVS and CDR2 FQNEAQ. The CDR3 DNA reads TGTGCCAGCAGCTTAAACAGCAATAGCAATCAGCCCCAGCATTTT. Its translation is CASSLNSNSNQPQHF.

The rearrangement links TRBV5-1 to TRBJ2-1; no reliable D call. The CDR3 length is 14 residues. Germline CDR1 SGHRS, CDR2 YFSETQ. Trimming shortened V by 0 bases and J by 3 bases, and 7 bases separated the two germline ends. CDR3 region: CASSLGRDYNEQFF. The CDR3 region has the DNA TGCGCCAGCAGCTTGGGACGAGACTACAATGAGCAGTTCTTC.

The chain employs TRBV4-1 and TRBJ2-1; D is undetermined. The CDR3 runs to 13 residues. The germline CDR1 and CDR2 sequences are MGHRA and YSYEKL. The V end lost 1 base, the J end lost 6 bases, and 7 bases lay between the germline ends. CDR3 in DNA: TGCGCCAGCAGCCAAGGTCGTGGCAATGAGCAGTTCTTC. It translates to CASSQGRGNEQFF.

The chain employs TRBV4-3 and TRBJ2-6; D ambiguous. This CDR3 region has 17 residues. Germline values: CDR1 LGHNA, CDR2 YSLEER. V was pared by 0 bases and J by 0 bases, with 9 bases between. The CDR3 here is CASSQDTPYSGANVLTF. Written as DNA, the CDR3 is TGCGCCAGCAGCCAAGATACCCCCTACTCTGGGGCCAACGTCCTGACTTTC.

The gene calls are TRBV27 and TRBJ2-2, with D unclear. The germline V gene encodes CDR1 MNHEY and CDR2 SMNVEV (reference sequence). The CDR3 has 15 amino acids. The V end was cut by 2 bases, the J end by 0 bases, with 7 bases between. The CDR3 loop is CASSLVWANTGELFF. In nucleotides, the CDR3 is TGTGCCAGCAGTTTAGTTTGGGCGAACACCGGGGAGCTGTTTTTT.

For this clone: At the DNA level, this CDR3 is encoded by other sequences in the same sample as well. This rearrangement joins TRBV27 to TRBJ2-7, with D unclear. V lost 3 bases, J lost 4 bases, and 4 bases lay in between. Per germline, CDR1 MNHEY and CDR2 SMNVEV (reference sequence). CDR3 length: 11 residues. The chain's CDR3 is CASSLGYEQYF. The CDR3 DNA is TGTGCCAGCAGTTTGGGTTACGAGCAGTACTTC.

The chain links TRBV4-3 to TRBJ2-3; D might be TRBD2 (5 bases). This CDR3 is built from 16 residues. V gave up 0 bases and J gave up 0 bases, with 10 bases separating them. The germline V gene encodes CDR1 LGHNA and CDR2 YSLEER. The CDR3 here is CASSQDWVASTDTQYF. CDR3 DNA sequence: TGCGCCAGCAGCCAAGATTGGGTAGCGAGCACAGATACGCAGTATTTT.

The chain joins TRBV7-9 to TRBJ2-2; D might be TRBD1 (6 bases). Germline values: CDR1 SEHNR, CDR2 FQNEAQ (reference sequence). The V and J ends lost 4 bases and 2 bases respectively, with 11 bases between them. The CDR3 has 15 residues. CDR3 DNA: TGTGCCAGCAGCTCATCGGACAGTAACACCGGGGAGCTGTTTTTT. It is translated as CASSSSDSNTGELFF.

V usage is TRBV5-5 and J usage is TRBJ2-3, with 7 nucleotides matching TRBD1. The ends lost 6 bases at V and 13 bases at J; junction bases unmatched: 11. The CDR3 consists of 12 residues. The germline gives CDR1 SGHKS, CDR2 YYEKEE (reference sequence). The CDR3 coding sequence is TGTGCCAGCACCACACGCGGACAGGTGGAGTATTTT. Translating gives CASTTRGQVEYF. The variable domain in full, completed from reference TRBV5-5 and TRBJ2-3, reads DAGVTQSPTHLIKTRGQQVTLRCSPISGHKSVSWYQQVLGQGPQFIFQYYEKEERGRGNFPDRFSARQFPNYSSELNVNALLLGDSALYLCASTTRGQVEYFGPGTRLTVL.

The chain combines TRBV27 with TRBJ1-5, with D hard to call. Germline CDR1 is MNHEY and CDR2 is SMNVEV (reference sequence). Deletions cut 7 bases from V and 1 base from J, with 2 bases between. The CDR3 extends over 11 amino acids. CDR3 amino acids: CASTSNQPQHF. The DNA of the CDR3 is TGTGCCAGCACCAGCAATCAGCCCCAGCATTTT.

This chain joins TRBV9 and TRBJ1-1, with D maybe TRBD1 (5 bases). Germline CDR1 reads SGDLS; CDR2 reads YYNGEE. The CDR3 extends over 12 amino acids. Trimming cost V 3 bases and J 6 bases, with 9 bases left between them. The CDR3 coding sequence is TGTGCCAGCAGCGGTCAGGGACCTGAAGCTTTCTTT. This sequence encodes CASSGQGPEAFF.

V gene TRBV9 combines with J gene TRBJ2-3; perhaps TRBD2 as D (5 bases). CDR1 is SGDLS and CDR2 is YYNGEE in the germline V gene. CDR3 length: 15 amino acids. Trimming took off 0 bases at V and 3 bases at J, with 11 bases between the two ends. The CDR3 sequence is CASSVVGSGTDTQYF. As DNA, the CDR3 is TGTGCCAGCAGCGTAGTGGGTTCGGGGACAGATACGCAGTATTTT.

This chain connects TRBV2 to TRBJ2-7; D unclear. The V end lost 4 bases, the J end lost 7 bases, and 5 bases lay between the germline ends. The germline gives CDR1 SNHLY, CDR2 FYNNEI. The CDR3 covers 10 residues. As DNA, the CDR3 is TGTGCCAGCAGTGTCGGGGAGCAGTACTTC. Protein: CASSVGEQYF. The full variable domain, in which reference TRBV2 and TRBJ2-7 provide the parts outside the CDR3, is EPEVTQTPSHQVTQMGQEVILRCVPISNHLYFYWYRQILGQKVEFLVSFYNNEISEKSEIFDDQFSVERPDGSNFTLKIRSTKLEDSAMYFCASSVGEQYFGPGTRLTVT.

This clone was counted a few times. V gene TRBV2 combines with J gene TRBJ1-5; 7 bases are shared with TRBD1. V dropped 6 bases and J dropped 0; count of bases not matched to a gene: 2. The CDR3 consists of 14 residues. Germline V gene lookup returns CDR1 SNHLY and CDR2 FYNNEI. This CDR3 is CASSGTDSNQPQHF. DNA of the CDR3: TGTGCCAGCAGCGGGACAGATAGCAATCAGCCCCAGCATTTT.

The V call is TRBV7-3, the J call TRBJ2-5, with TRBD2 matching 9 bases. This CDR3 spans 17 amino acids. Germline V lookup: CDR1 SGHTA, CDR2 FQGTGA. Trimming removed 5 bases from V and 5 bases from J; junction bases left unmatched: 15. The CDR3 nucleotides are TGTGCCAGCAGCCCAATAGGCGGGAGGGCCGACGGGGAGACCCAGTACTTC. Protein: CASSPIGGRADGETQYF.

V gene TRBV7-9 combines with J gene TRBJ1-5, with D unclear. The CDR3 runs to 12 residues. Trimming shortened V by 5 bases and J by 4 bases, and 6 bases separated the two germline ends. Germline CDR1 and CDR2: SEHNR and FQNEAQ (reference sequence). CDR3 DNA: TGTGCCAGCAGCCAACTTAATCAGCCCCAGCATTTT. It translates to CASSQLNQPQHF. The variable domain in full, completed from reference TRBV7-9 and TRBJ1-5, reads DTGVSQNPRHKITKRGQNVTFRCDPISEHNRLYWYRQTLGQGPEFLTYFQNEAQLEKSRLLSDRFSAERPKGSFSTLEIQRTEQGDSAMYLCASSQLNQPQHFGDGTRLSIL.

V is TRBV28 and J is TRBJ2-3; D remains unclear. The CDR3 has 14 residues. Germline V lookup: CDR1 MDHEN, CDR2 SYDVKM. The V end lost 1 base, the J end lost 0 bases, and 5 bases lay between the germline ends. CDR3 protein: CASSLSFSTDTQYF. Here the CDR3 DNA reads TGTGCCAGCAGTTTATCTTTTAGCACAGATACGCAGTATTTT.

The chain links TRBV7-8 to TRBJ2-3, with 11 nucleotides matching TRBD2. Germline assignment: CDR1 SGHVS and CDR2 FQNEAQ. CDR3 length: 18 amino acids. V was clipped by 1 base and J by 5 bases; unmatched bases: 11. The CDR3 DNA follows: TGTGCCAGCAGCTTAGTGGTAGAGACTAGCGGGGCGGTAGATACGCAGTATTTT. Residues: CASSLVVETSGAVDTQYF.